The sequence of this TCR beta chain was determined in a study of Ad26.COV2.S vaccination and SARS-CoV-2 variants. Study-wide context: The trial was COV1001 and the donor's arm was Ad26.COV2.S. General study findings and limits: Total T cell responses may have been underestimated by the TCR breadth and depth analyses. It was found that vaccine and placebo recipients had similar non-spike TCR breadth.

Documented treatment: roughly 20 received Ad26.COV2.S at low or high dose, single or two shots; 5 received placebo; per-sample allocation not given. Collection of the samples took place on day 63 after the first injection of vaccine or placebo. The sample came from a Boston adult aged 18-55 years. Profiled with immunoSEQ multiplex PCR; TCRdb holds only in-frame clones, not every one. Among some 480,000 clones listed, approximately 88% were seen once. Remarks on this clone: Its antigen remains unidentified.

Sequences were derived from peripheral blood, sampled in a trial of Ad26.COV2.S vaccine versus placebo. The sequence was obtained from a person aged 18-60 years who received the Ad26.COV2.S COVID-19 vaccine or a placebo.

CDR3 DNA: TGTGCCAGCAGTTCCGCCCCAGGGGGTCCTTACGAGCAGTACTTC. Its protein product is CASSSAPGGPYEQYF. The chain recombines TRBV6-5 with TRBJ2-7; TRBD1 matches at 7 bases. Germline V gene sequence: CDR1 MNHEY, CDR2 SVGAGI. The CDR3 sequence is 15 residues long. The V segment lost 4 bases and the J segment 4 bases; nucleotides outside the gene matches: 10.